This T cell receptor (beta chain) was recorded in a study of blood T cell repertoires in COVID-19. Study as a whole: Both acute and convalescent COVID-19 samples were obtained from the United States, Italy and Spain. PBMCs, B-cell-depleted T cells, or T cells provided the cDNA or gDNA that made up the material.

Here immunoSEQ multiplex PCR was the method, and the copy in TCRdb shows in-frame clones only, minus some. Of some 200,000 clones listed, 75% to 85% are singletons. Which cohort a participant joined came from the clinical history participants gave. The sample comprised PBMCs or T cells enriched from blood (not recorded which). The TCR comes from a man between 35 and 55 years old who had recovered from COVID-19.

CDR3 loop: CARIPGQGQDEQFF. The CDR3 DNA is TGTGCCAGGATACCGGGACAGGGGCAGGATGAGCAGTTCTTC. V is TRBV21-1 and J is TRBJ2-1; the D segment call TRBD1 is taken from the table without a DNA check. TRBV21-1 counts as a pseudogene. The CDR3 consists of 14 residues.